The 19 T cell receptor beta chains below were found in one sample sequenced in a study of T-cell reconstitution after alpha-beta-depleted transplantation in children. As it was prepared, the TCRbeta library received unique molecular identifiers. Via MiXCR, TCRdb re-called the PCR reads, giving one row per CDR3 protein. The sample holds roughly 610,000 distinct CDR3 sequences, under 12% seen once. Source: PBMCs from the stem cell graft donor, taken from the stem cell graft. Receptors were obtained from a human donor who donated a stem cell graft to a child with acute myeloid leukemia.

This clonotype was observed a few times. The CDR3 bases are TGTGCCAGCAGCCTGGGACTAGGAGGCAATGAGCAGTTCTTC. Translated, it gives CASSLGLGGNEQFF. The chain is built from TRBV14 and TRBJ2-1; 8 bases match TRBD2. V shed 4 bases and J 6 bases; nucleotides not matched to a gene: 5. The germline V gene encodes CDR1 SGHDN and CDR2 FVKESK. The CDR3 has 14 amino acids.

The J gene is TRBJ2-2, the V gene TRBV5-1; D might be TRBD2 (5 bases). CDR1 is SGHRS and CDR2 is YFSETQ in the germline V gene. V was clipped by 2 bases and J by 7 bases, with 12 bases between them. This CDR3 spans 14 amino acids. CDR3 loop: CASSLTRGGGELFF. The DNA of the CDR3 is TGCGCCAGCAGCTTAACTAGAGGAGGCGGGGAGCTGTTTTTT.

The table lists this clonotype with a few counts. The V and J genes are TRBV6-2 or TRBV6-3 and TRBJ2-6; 11 nucleotides line up with TRBD2. The CDR3 is 18 amino acids. Trimming at V came to 5 bases and at J to 0 bases, leaving 6 bases not matched to a gene. In germline, CDR1 is MNHEY, CDR2 SVGEGT. The CDR3: CASSPVTSGTSGANVLTF. CDR3 nucleotide sequence: TGTGCCAGCAGTCCAGTGACTAGCGGGACCTCTGGGGCCAACGTCCTGACTTTC.

This clonotype was counted many times. The rearrangement joins TRBV20-1 to TRBJ1-6; D perhaps matches TRBD1 (5 bases). The V and J ends lost 2 bases and 7 bases respectively, with 12 bases between them. This CDR3 is built from 14 residues. Germline V gene sequence: CDR1 DFQATT, CDR2 SNEGSKA (reference sequence). The CDR3 spells CSARRQGGNSPLHF. CDR3 sequence (DNA): TGCAGTGCTAGACGGCAGGGCGGGAATTCACCCCTCCACTTT.

This clonotype occurred a few times. V gene TRBV7-2 combines with J gene TRBJ1-5, with D perhaps TRBD1 (5 bases). This CDR3 comprises 14 residues. V was pared by 4 bases and J by 2 bases, with 9 bases between. The germline V gene encodes CDR1 SGHTA and CDR2 FQGNSA. The CDR3 here is CASSSREGNQPQHF. The CDR3 DNA follows: TGTGCCAGCAGCTCCAGGGAGGGCAATCAGCCCCAGCATTTT. Together with reference TRBV7-2 and TRBJ1-5, the CDR3 gives the full variable domain: GAGVSQSPSNKVTEKGKDVELRCDPISGHTALYWYRQSLGQGLEFLIYFQGNSAPDKSGLPSDRFSAERTGGSVSTLTIQRTQQEDSAVYLCASSSREGNQPQHFGDGTRLSIL.

This clonotype was seen a few times. The V and J genes are TRBV6-1 and TRBJ2-4; perhaps TRBD2 as D (6 bases). The CDR3 totals 15 residues. Trimming shortened V by 6 bases and J by 0 bases, and 12 bases separated the two germline ends. The V gene's germline CDR1 is MNHNS and CDR2 SASEGT. The CDR3 bases are TGTGCCAGCAGAGATGCGGGGCTAGCCAAAAACATTCAGTACTTC. Protein: CASRDAGLAKNIQYF.

The chain combines TRBV10-3 with TRBJ2-3; 10 bases map to TRBD2. The CDR3 has 12 amino acids. The junction had 1 base not matched to a gene; V was cut back by 8 bases and J by 5 bases. Germline CDR1 reads ENHRY; CDR2 reads SYGVKD. CDR3 amino acids: CAIASGRDTQYF. DNA of the CDR3: TGTGCCATCGCTAGCGGGAGAGATACGCAGTATTTT.

There are a few counts of this clonotype. The V and J genes are TRBV2 and TRBJ2-1; the D is unclear. Germline CDR1 and CDR2: SNHLY and FYNNEI. The V end lost 7 bases, the J end lost 7 bases, and 11 bases lay between the germline ends. The CDR3 contains 12 residues. CDR3 bases: TGTGCCAGCATACGGCCTACGAATGAGCAGTTCTTC. This gives the protein CASIRPTNEQFF.

This clonotype came up many times. The chain employs TRBV12-3 or TRBV12-4 and TRBJ1-5, with TRBD1 matching 7 bases. J lost 3 bases, V lost 6 bases, and 5 bases had no gene match. The CDR3 runs to 14 residues. CDR3 bases: TGTGCCAGCAGATCTACAGGGGTCAATCAGCCCCAGCATTTT. Amino acids: CASRSTGVNQPQHF.

This clonotype appeared a few times. The rearrangement links TRBV6-1 to TRBJ2-7; 14 bases are shared with TRBD2. V was clipped by 6 bases and J by 5 bases; unmatched bases: 9. The length of the CDR3 is 16 residues. Germline V gives CDR1 MNHNS, CDR2 SASEGT. The CDR3 loop is CASRSPGLAGDDEQYF. CDR3 nucleotides: TGTGCCAGCAGATCGCCGGGACTAGCGGGAGACGACGAGCAGTACTTC.

V gene TRBV27 combines with J gene TRBJ2-7; D is undetermined. The CDR3 totals 13 residues. The germline V gene has CDR1 MNHEY and CDR2 SMNVEV (reference sequence). V was clipped by 5 bases and J by 2 bases, with 10 bases between them. In DNA form, the CDR3 reads TGTGCCAGCAGTCCTCTAACCACCTACGAGCAGTACTTC. This codes for CASSPLTTYEQYF.

This clonotype was seen at least ten times. The chain links TRBV4-2 to TRBJ2-1, with TRBD2 matching over 10 bases. Per germline, CDR1 LGHNA and CDR2 YNFKEQ. V shed 3 bases, J shed 2 bases, and the junction held 7 bases outside the gene matches. This CDR3 is built from 17 residues. The CDR3 spells CASSQISAGGAYNEQFF. The CDR3 nucleotides are TGTGCCAGCAGCCAGATATCAGCGGGAGGGGCCTACAATGAGCAGTTCTTC.

The chain is built from TRBV9 and TRBJ1-2; D gene uncertain. Per the germline V gene, CDR1 is SGDLS and CDR2 is YYNGEE. The germline V and J ends were trimmed by 3 bases and 4 bases, with 7 bases remaining between them. This CDR3 is 12 amino acids long. This chain's CDR3 is CASSGPSYGYTF. The CDR3 DNA follows: TGTGCCAGCAGCGGGCCCTCCTATGGCTACACCTTC.

The V call is TRBV5-1, the J call TRBJ1-1, with D possibly matching TRBD1 (6 bases). CDR1 is SGHRS and CDR2 is YFSETQ in the germline V gene. This CDR3 is 14 amino acids long. Deletions cut 2 bases from V and 2 bases from J, with 10 bases between. CDR3 protein: CASSFGQRNTEAFF. CDR3 sequence (DNA): TGCGCCAGCAGCTTCGGACAGCGAAACACTGAAGCTTTCTTT.

This clonotype was seen many times. This chain joins TRBV7-2 and TRBJ2-2; no clear D gene. The CDR3 is made up of 15 amino acids. V was trimmed by 2 bases and J by 5 bases, leaving 12 bases between them. Germline V gene sequence: CDR1 SGHTA, CDR2 FQGNSA. This CDR3 is CASSLQPSPTGELFF. The CDR3 DNA is TGTGCCAGCAGCTTACAGCCGTCACCTACCGGGGAGCTGTTTTTT.

This clonotype was seen only a few times. This chain connects TRBV4-2 to TRBJ2-1, with a weak D call TRBD2 (5 bases). CDR1 LGHNA and CDR2 YNFKEQ come from the germline V gene. This CDR3 contains 17 residues. Trimming stripped 4 bases from V and 9 bases from J, with 25 bases between. The DNA for the CDR3 is TGTGCCAGCAGCCGTAATTCGGAGGCCAGAGTGTCTGGTGAGCAGTTCTTC. Protein: CASSRNSEARVSGEQFF.

The J gene is TRBJ2-7, the V gene TRBV28, with a possible D match to TRBD2 (6 bases). Trimming removed 0 bases at V and 6 bases at J, with 15 bases between. Germline CDR1 and CDR2: MDHEN and SYDVKM. The CDR3 totals 15 residues. The DNA for the CDR3 is TGTGCCAGCAGTTTATGGGGCGCCGGGAGTAGCGAGCAGTACTTC. It yields the protein CASSLWGAGSSEQYF.

This clonotype was seen at least ten times. The chain has TRBV5-4 and TRBJ2-2; D is ambiguous. V lost 3 bases and J 0 bases, leaving 12 bases between the germline ends. This CDR3 contains 16 residues. Looked up from germline, CDR1 is SGHNT and CDR2 is YYREEE (reference sequence). The CDR3: CASSSWRTANTGELFF. CDR3 DNA sequence: TGTGCCAGCAGCTCTTGGAGAACAGCGAACACCGGGGAGCTGTTTTTT.

This clonotype has at least ten counts. The chain uses TRBV21-1 and TRBJ2-4. TRBV21-1 is marked as a pseudogene. The CDR3 sequence is 22 residues long. The CDR3 sequence is CASSKALWSRDRGGLAKNIQYF. The CDR3, as DNA: TGTGCCAGCAGCAAAGCGCTTTGGTCCCGGGACAGGGGTGGACTAGCCAAAAACATTCAGTACTTC.